This T cell receptor (beta chain) stems from a study of post-analysis software for immune sequencing data. Regarding the study as a whole: Same-batch samples co-clustered strongly by F measure. Multiple sclerosis patients had significantly lower normalized Chao1 diversity than controls. TRBV5-6, TRBV5-1 and TRBV20-1 belonged to a set of a handful of TRBV segments that were more frequent in patients than controls.

Unique molecular identifiers featured in each of the TCR beta cDNA libraries. Each batch of roughly 1 to 11 million T cells produced around 460,000 cDNA molecules. TCRdb itself ran the PCR reads through MiXCR, one entry per CDR3 protein. Among hundreds of thousands of distinct CDR3 sequences listed, 44% were seen once. This clonotype was detected a few times. What it binds is not known. Germline-derived CDR1 and CDR2 are ENHRY and SYGVKD. This CDR3 comprises 14 residues. V was clipped by 3 bases and J by 2 bases, with 8 bases between them. This sequence was found in a girl aged 5-17 years with multiple sclerosis. This chain joins TRBV10-3 and TRBJ1-5, with D possibly being TRBD1 (6 bases). The sample was blood. CDR3 sequence (DNA): TGTGCCATCAGTGACGAGGGGGGCAATCAGCCCCAGCATTTT. It is translated as CAISDEGGNQPQHF.